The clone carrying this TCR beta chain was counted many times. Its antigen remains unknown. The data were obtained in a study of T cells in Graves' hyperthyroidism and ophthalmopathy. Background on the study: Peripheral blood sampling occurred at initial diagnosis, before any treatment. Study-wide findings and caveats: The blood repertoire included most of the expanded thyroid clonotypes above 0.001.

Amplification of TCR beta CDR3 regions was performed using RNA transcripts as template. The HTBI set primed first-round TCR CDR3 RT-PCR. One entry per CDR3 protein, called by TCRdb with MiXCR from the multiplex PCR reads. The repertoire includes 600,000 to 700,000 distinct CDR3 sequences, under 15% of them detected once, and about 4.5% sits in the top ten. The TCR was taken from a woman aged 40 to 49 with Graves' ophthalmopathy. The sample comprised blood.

The CDR3 DNA follows: TGTGCCAGCAGCTTCGCAGGGGTTTACAATGAGCAGTTCTTC. It is translated as CASSFAGVYNEQFF. The J gene is TRBJ2-1, the V gene TRBV11-2; D might be TRBD1 (6 bases). Trimming cost V 3 bases and J 4 bases, with 10 bases left between them. Germline CDR1 is SGHAT and CDR2 is FQNNGV. The CDR3 loop spans 14 amino acids.